This entry concerns a single T cell receptor beta chain. Antigen: not known. V dropped 5 bases and J dropped 5 bases, with 16 bases sitting between them. Germline CDR1 reads LNHDA; CDR2 reads SQIVND (reference sequence). The CDR3 extends over 14 amino acids. This sample was included in a study of T cells after posttransplantation cyclophosphamide. Cells defined as naive were viable CD3+CD4+ or CD3+CD8+ and CCR7+CD45RA+CD45RO-CD95-CD27+CD28+. This related bone marrow graft donor gave peripheral blood on the day of marrow donation. This table comes from immunoSEQ multiplex PCR, and its TCRdb copy is limited to in-frame clones, with some not included. Here the sample spans under 40,000 clones, about 91% being singletons. Study findings and constraints: TRB clonality was highly associated with recipient CMV seropositivity and reactivation. TRB overlap between skin or GI tissue T cells and blood was limited. Donor CD8+ memory clones often dominated recipient blood repertoires at later times.

This chain connects TRBV19 to TRBJ2-7; D perhaps matches TRBD1 (5 bases). Sequences were obtained from naive CD4+ T cells sorted from blood. This clonotype originated in a man younger than 40 in good health and a related stem cell transplant donor. CDR3 sequence (DNA): TGTGCCAGTAGTCGTGGGGCTTCGATTGACGAGCAGTACTTC. This sequence encodes CASSRGASIDEQYF.